Following are 3 T cell receptor beta chains from one sample sequenced in a study of blood T cells in healthy people across ages. Next came a second PCR, run for about 6 to 11 cycles, which used a sample-barcoded 5' primer along with a J-beta primer mix. TCRdb recomputed calls from the 5' RACE reads with MiXCR, one row per CDR3 protein. The table has 1.5 million to 1.9 million distinct CDR3 sequences, less than 45% seen once; the top ten hold less than 5%. Specimen: blood. The receptors derive from a woman between 18 and 30 years old in good health.

This rearrangement joins TRBV28 to TRBJ1-6, with TRBD1 as a possible D gene (6 bases). There are 16 residues in the CDR3. Germline loops: CDR1 MDHEN, CDR2 SYDVKM. V shed 7 bases and J shed 4 bases, with 17 bases lying between them. CDR3 nucleotides: TGTGCCAGCAACTCCCCCGGGGACATATATAATTCACCCCTCCACTTT. Translated, it gives CASNSPGDIYNSPLHF.

This clonotype occurred a few times. The V and J genes are TRBV6-5 and TRBJ1-1, with D maybe TRBD1 (6 bases). The germline V and J ends were trimmed by 2 bases and 4 bases, with 11 bases remaining between them. From germline, CDR1 is MNHEY and CDR2 SVGAGI. The CDR3 covers 14 residues. The CDR3 loop is CASSYATGFTEAFF. The CDR3 region has the DNA TGTGCCAGCAGTTACGCCACAGGGTTCACTGAAGCTTTCTTT.

On this clonotype: Just one base apart from a much larger clone, this may be a read error. The V gene is TRBV5-6, the J gene TRBJ2-3, with TRBD1 as a possible D gene (5 bases). Germline V gene sequence: CDR1 SGHDT, CDR2 YYEEEE. This CDR3 comprises 15 residues. CDR3: CASSVDTPRADTRYF. Written as DNA, the CDR3 is TGTGCCAGCAGCGTGGACACACCACGGGCAGATACGCGGTATTTT.